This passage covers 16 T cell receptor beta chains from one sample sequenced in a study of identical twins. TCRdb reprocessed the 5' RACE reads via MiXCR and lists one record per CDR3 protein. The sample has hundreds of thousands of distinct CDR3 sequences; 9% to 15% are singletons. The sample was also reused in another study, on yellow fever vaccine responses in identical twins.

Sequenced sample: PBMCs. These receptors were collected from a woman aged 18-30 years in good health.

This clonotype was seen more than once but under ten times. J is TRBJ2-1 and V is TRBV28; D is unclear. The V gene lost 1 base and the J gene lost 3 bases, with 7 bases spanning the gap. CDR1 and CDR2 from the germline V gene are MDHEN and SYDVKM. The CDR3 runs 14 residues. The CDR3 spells CASSLYGLYNEQFF. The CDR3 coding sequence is TGTGCCAGCAGTTTATATGGTCTCTACAATGAGCAGTTCTTC.

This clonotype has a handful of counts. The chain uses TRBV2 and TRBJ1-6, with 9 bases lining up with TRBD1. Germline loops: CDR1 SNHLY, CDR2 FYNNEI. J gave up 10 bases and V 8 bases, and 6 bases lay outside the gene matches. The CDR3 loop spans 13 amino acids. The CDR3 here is CASAGTGRSPLHF. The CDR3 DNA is TGTGCCAGCGCGGGGACAGGGAGGTCACCCCTCCACTTT.

This CDR3 reads CASSSRQSGNTGELFF. The CDR3 region has the DNA TGTGCCAGCAGTTCGCGACAATCGGGAAACACCGGGGAGCTGTTTTTT. The J gene is TRBJ2-2, the V gene TRBV28; D may be TRBD2 (5 bases). The CDR3 extends over 16 amino acids. Germline V gene data show CDR1 as MDHEN and CDR2 as SYDVKM. V lost 4 bases, J lost 2 bases, and 14 bases lay in between.

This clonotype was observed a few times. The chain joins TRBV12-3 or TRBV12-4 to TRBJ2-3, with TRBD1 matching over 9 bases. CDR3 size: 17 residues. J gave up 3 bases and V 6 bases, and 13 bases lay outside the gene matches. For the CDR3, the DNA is TGTGCCAGCAGCCACCTCTCCGGGACAGGGTTGACAGATACGCAGTATTTT. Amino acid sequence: CASSHLSGTGLTDTQYF.

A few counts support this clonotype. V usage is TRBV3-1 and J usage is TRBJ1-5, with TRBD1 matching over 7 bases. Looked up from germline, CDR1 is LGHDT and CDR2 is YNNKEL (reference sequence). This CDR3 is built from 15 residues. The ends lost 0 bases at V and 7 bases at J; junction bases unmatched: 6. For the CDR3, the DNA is TGTGCCAGCAGCCAAGATCAGGGAGGGGGCCAGCCCCAGCATTTT. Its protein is CASSQDQGGGQPQHF.

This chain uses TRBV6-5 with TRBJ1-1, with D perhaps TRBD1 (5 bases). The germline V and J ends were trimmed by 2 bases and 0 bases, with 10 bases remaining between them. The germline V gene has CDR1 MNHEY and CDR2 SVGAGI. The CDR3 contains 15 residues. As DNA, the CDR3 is TGTGCCAGCAGTTACGACAGCTTGATGAACACTGAAGCTTTCTTT. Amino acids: CASSYDSLMNTEAFF.

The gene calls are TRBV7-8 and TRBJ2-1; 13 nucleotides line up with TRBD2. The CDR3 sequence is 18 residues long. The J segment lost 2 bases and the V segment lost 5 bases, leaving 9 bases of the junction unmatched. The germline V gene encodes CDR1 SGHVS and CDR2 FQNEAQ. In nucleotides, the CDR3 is TGTGCCAGCAGCCCGACTAGCGGGAGGTTGAATCCCTACAATGAGCAGTTCTTC. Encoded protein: CASSPTSGRLNPYNEQFF.

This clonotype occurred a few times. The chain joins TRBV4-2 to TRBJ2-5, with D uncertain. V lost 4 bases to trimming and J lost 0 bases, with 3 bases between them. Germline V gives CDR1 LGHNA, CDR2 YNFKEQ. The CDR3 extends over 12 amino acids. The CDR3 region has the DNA TGTGCCAGCAGCCGGGACCAAGAGACCCAGTACTTC. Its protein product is CASSRDQETQYF.

The CDR3, as DNA: TGTGCCATCAGCCTAGCGGGACTAGGTACAGATACGCAGTATTTT. It codes for CAISLAGLGTDTQYF. This chain connects TRBV10-3 to TRBJ2-3; 9 nucleotides match TRBD2. From germline, CDR1 is ENHRY and CDR2 SYGVKD. This CDR3 is 15 amino acids long. V shed 6 bases and J 3 bases; nucleotides not matched to a gene: 7.

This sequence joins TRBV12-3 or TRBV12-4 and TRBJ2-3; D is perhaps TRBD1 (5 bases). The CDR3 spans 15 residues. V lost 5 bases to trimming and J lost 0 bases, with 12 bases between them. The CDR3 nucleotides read TGTGCCAGCAGTCCTAGACAGACTAGCACAGATACGCAGTATTTT. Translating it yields CASSPRQTSTDTQYF.

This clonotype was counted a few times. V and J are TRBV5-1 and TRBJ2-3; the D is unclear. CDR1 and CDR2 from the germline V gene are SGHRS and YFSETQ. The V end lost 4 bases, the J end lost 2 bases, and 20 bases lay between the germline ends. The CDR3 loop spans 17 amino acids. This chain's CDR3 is CASSPQDSLSPTDTQYF. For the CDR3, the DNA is TGCGCCAGCAGCCCCCAAGACTCCCTGTCACCCACAGATACGCAGTATTTT.

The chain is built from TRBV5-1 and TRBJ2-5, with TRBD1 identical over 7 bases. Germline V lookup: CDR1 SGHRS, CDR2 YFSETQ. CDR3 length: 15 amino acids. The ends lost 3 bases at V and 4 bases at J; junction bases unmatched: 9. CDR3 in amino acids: CASSSGGPGRETQYF. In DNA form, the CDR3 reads TGCGCCAGCAGCTCAGGGGGACCAGGCCGAGAGACCCAGTACTTC.

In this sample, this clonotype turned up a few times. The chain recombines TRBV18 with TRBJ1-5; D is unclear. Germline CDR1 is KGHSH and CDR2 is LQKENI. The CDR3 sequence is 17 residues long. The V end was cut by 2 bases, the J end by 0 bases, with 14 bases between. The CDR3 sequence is CASSPRPAPYSNQPQHF. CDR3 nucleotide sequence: TGTGCCAGCTCACCAAGACCGGCTCCCTATAGCAATCAGCCCCAGCATTTT.

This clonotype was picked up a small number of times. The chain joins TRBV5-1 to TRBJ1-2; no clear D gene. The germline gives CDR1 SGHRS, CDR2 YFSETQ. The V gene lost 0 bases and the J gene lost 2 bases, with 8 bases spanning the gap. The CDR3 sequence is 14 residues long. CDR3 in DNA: TGCGCCAGCAGCTTGGTAAACCAAAACTATGGCTACACCTTC. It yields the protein CASSLVNQNYGYTF. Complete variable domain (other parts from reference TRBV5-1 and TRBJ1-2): KAGVTQTPRYLIKTRGQQVTLSCSPISGHRSVSWYQQTPGQGLQFLFEYFSETQRNKGNFPGRFSGRQFSNSRSEMNVSTLELGDSALYLCASSLVNQNYGYTFGSGTRLTVV.

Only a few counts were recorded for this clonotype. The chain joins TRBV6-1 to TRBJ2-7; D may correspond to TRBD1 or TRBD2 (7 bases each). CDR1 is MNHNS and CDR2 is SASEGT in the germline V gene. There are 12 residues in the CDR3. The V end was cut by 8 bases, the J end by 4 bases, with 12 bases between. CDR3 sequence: CASGEGAYEQYV. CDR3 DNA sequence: TGTGCCAGCGGGGAGGGGGCGTACGAGCAGTACGTC.

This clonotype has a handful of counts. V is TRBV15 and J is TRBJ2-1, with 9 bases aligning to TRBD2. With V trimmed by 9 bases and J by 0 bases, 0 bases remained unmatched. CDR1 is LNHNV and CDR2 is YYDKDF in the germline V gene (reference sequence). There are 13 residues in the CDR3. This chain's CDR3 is CATSGSSYNEQFF. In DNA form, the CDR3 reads TGTGCCACTAGCGGGAGCTCCTACAATGAGCAGTTCTTC.